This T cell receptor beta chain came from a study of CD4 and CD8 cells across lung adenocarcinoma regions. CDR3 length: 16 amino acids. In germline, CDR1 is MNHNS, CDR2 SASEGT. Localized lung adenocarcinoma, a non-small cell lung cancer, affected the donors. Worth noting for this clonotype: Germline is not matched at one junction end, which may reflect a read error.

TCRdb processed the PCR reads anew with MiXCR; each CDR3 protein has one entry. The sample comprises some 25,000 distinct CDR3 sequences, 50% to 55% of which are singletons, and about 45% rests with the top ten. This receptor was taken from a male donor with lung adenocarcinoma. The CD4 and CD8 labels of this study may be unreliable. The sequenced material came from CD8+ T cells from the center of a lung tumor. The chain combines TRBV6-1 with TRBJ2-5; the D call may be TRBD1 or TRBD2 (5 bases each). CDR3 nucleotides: TGTGCCAGCAGGGAGGCCGGGACCGGTGTCCAAGAGACGCAGTACTTC. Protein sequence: CASREAGTGVQETQYF.